The 15 T cell receptor beta chains below were found in one sample sequenced in a study of T-cell memory formation after mild COVID-19. MiXCR, applied by TCRdb to the 5' RACE reads, yields one record per CDR3 protein. Among around 400,000 distinct CDR3 sequences, 24% were seen once, and the ten largest hold around 8.1%. Specimen: PBMCs or a T cell subset sorted from them (not recorded which). These receptors were obtained from an adult woman who had mild COVID-19 (a few samples of this study predate the infection). Cell type and time point are not known.

This clonotype showed up many times. This sequence joins TRBV20-1 and TRBJ2-3; 11 positions agree with TRBD2. V gave up 1 base and J gave up 4 bases; unmatched junction bases: 7. The CDR3 runs 16 residues. Germline assignment: CDR1 DFQATT and CDR2 SNEGSKA (reference sequence). The CDR3 DNA is TGCAGTGCTAGAGGAACTAGCGGGAGATTGGCAGATACGCAGTATTTT. Translation: CSARGTSGRLADTQYF.

This chain joins TRBV7-9 and TRBJ1-2, with a tentative D call TRBD1 (5 bases). Germline lookup yields CDR1 SEHNR and CDR2 FQNEAQ (reference sequence). The CDR3 loop spans 13 amino acids. V lost 3 bases to trimming and J lost 3 bases, with 8 bases between them. The CDR3 loop is CASSFGGYYGYTF. CDR3 nucleotides: TGTGCCAGCAGCTTTGGGGGGTACTATGGCTACACCTTC.

The chain carries TRBV9 and TRBJ2-3; possible D gene TRBD2, 5 bases. Germline CDR1 is SGDLS and CDR2 is YYNGEE. The germline V and J ends were trimmed by 3 bases and 6 bases, with 14 bases remaining between them. The CDR3 runs 14 residues. CDR3 sequence (DNA): TGTGCCAGCAGCGCCAAGGGAGTAGGTGATACGCAGTATTTT. This translates into CASSAKGVGDTQYF. Variable domain in full (rest from reference TRBV9 and TRBJ2-3): DSGVTQTPKHLITATGQRVTLRCSPRSGDLSVYWYQQSLDQGLQFLIQYYNGEERAKGNILERFSAQQFPDLHSELNLSSLELGDSALYFCASSAKGVGDTQYFGPGTRLTVL.

This chain uses TRBV24-1 with TRBJ2-5; 8 nucleotides line up with TRBD1. V lost 3 bases to trimming and J lost 5 bases; unmatched junction nucleotides: 10. The CDR3 runs 16 residues. Per germline, CDR1 KGHDR and CDR2 SFDVKD. The CDR3 sequence is CATSDRGRGREETQYF. Here the CDR3 DNA reads TGTGCCACCAGTGATCGCGGCAGGGGGCGCGAGGAGACCCAGTACTTC.

The V and J genes are TRBV7-9 and TRBJ2-3, with TRBD2 as a possible D gene (6 bases). This CDR3 comprises 16 residues. V was trimmed by 1 base and J by 1 base, leaving 12 bases between them. Germline loops: CDR1 SEHNR, CDR2 FQNEAQ (reference sequence). The CDR3 DNA sequence: TGTGCCAGCAGCTTAGGAGCCCAGCGGGGCACAGATACGCAGTATTTT. Its protein product is CASSLGAQRGTDTQYF.

The table lists this clonotype with a few counts. The chain combines TRBV20-1 with TRBJ2-3; 11 bases are a match to TRBD1. The trim removed 3 bases at V and 3 bases at J, leaving 11 bases unmatched. Germline CDR1 and CDR2: DFQATT and SNEGSKA (reference sequence). The CDR3 is 17 amino acids. CDR3 DNA: TGCAGTGCTAGTTCCATCGACCGGGACAGGGGGACAGATACGCAGTATTTT. Its protein is CSASSIDRDRGTDTQYF.

J is TRBJ2-1 and V is TRBV20-1; D perhaps matches TRBD2 (5 bases). V was trimmed by 0 bases and J by 0 bases, leaving 18 bases between them. This CDR3 has 18 amino acids. Germline CDR1 DFQATT, CDR2 SNEGSKA (reference sequence). CDR3: CSARDGVSATRSYNEQFF. The CDR3 DNA reads TGCAGTGCTAGAGACGGGGTTAGCGCCACCCGCTCCTACAATGAGCAGTTCTTC.

The gene calls are TRBV10-3 and TRBJ2-1; TRBD2 is a possible D gene (6 bases). The CDR3 contains 14 residues. The V gene lost 6 bases and the J gene lost 5 bases, with 14 bases spanning the gap. CDR1 ENHRY and CDR2 SYGVKD come from the germline V gene. This chain's CDR3 is CAISVDYINNEQFF. CDR3 coding DNA: TGTGCCATCAGCGTGGACTATATAAACAATGAGCAGTTCTTC.

In this sample, this clonotype turned up a few times. V is TRBV30 and J is TRBJ2-7, with a tentative D call TRBD1 (5 bases). Per the germline V gene, CDR1 is GTSNPN and CDR2 is SVGIG (reference sequence). V was clipped by 1 base and J by 1 base, with 17 bases between them. The CDR3 spans 16 residues. CDR3 in amino acids: CAWSALKGPRSYEQYF. For the CDR3, the DNA is TGTGCCTGGAGTGCCCTAAAGGGGCCAAGGTCCTACGAGCAGTACTTC. Full variable domain (outside the CDR3, taken from reference TRBV30 and TRBJ2-7): SQTIHQWPATLVQPVGSPLSLECTVEGTSNPNLYWYRQAAGRGLQLLFYSVGIGQISSEVPQNLSASRPQDRQFILSSKKLLLSDSGFYLCAWSALKGPRSYEQYFGPGTRLTVT.

This clonotype has more than one count but fewer than ten. The CDR3 bases are TGTGCCAGCAGTCAGACTTATTTAGGAGCGGGAGTTAGTGGGGCCAACGTCCTGACTTTC. Translation: CASSQTYLGAGVSGANVLTF. This sequence joins TRBV4-2 and TRBJ2-6, with 8 nucleotides matching TRBD2. The trim removed 6 bases at V and 3 bases at J, leaving 19 bases unmatched. This CDR3 spans 20 amino acids. Germline CDR1 reads LGHNA; CDR2 reads YNFKEQ.

The table lists this clonotype with many counts. The V and J genes are TRBV19 and TRBJ2-7; D is unresolved. Between the trimmed V and J ends, which lost 3 bases and 4 bases, there was a span of 16 bases. The CDR3 totals 15 residues. The V gene's germline CDR1 is LNHDA and CDR2 SQIVND (reference sequence). Here the CDR3 DNA reads TGTGCCAGTAGTATGTCGGGTTGGGATATGTACGAGCAGTACTTC. It codes for CASSMSGWDMYEQYF.

The chain carries TRBV15 and TRBJ2-7; D remains unclear. This CDR3 comprises 10 residues. Per germline, CDR1 LNHNV and CDR2 YYDKDF (reference sequence). Trimming shortened V by 11 bases and J by 7 bases, and 12 bases separated the two germline ends. CDR3: CARRCGEQYF. The CDR3 DNA reads as TGTGCCCGCCGGTGCGGTGAGCAGTACTTC.

The rearrangement joins TRBV19 to TRBJ2-1; 8 positions match TRBD2. The trim removed 6 bases at V and 10 bases at J, leaving 11 bases unmatched. CDR3 length equals 14 residues. Per the germline V gene, CDR1 is LNHDA and CDR2 is SQIVND (reference sequence). CDR3 loop: CASSRGHTSGEQFF. CDR3 nucleotide sequence: TGTGCCAGTAGCAGGGGACACACTAGCGGCGAGCAGTTCTTC.

The chain is built from TRBV9 and TRBJ2-3, with D perhaps given as TRBD1 or TRBD2 (5 bases each). Germline loops: CDR1 SGDLS, CDR2 YYNGEE. This CDR3 region has 14 residues. V was trimmed by 0 bases and J by 6 bases, leaving 11 bases between them. This CDR3 reads CASSVELGVDTQYF. In nucleotides, the CDR3 is TGTGCCAGCAGCGTAGAGCTGGGGGTGGATACGCAGTATTTT.

This rearrangement joins TRBV7-2 to TRBJ1-1, with 7 nucleotides matching TRBD1. The germline CDR1 and CDR2 sequences are SGHTA and FQGNSA. The CDR3 extends over 15 amino acids. The V segment lost 5 bases and the J segment 7 bases; nucleotides outside the gene matches: 13. CDR3 loop: CASSRRQGGLSEAFF. The CDR3 DNA sequence: TGTGCCAGCAGCAGGCGACAGGGTGGGTTGAGTGAAGCTTTCTTT.